This TCR beta chain stems from a study of CD8 T cell repertoires and HIV-1 epitope variants. Overall study context: Tested: three Gag epitope families, Nef HW9 and YT9. The baseline condition was 1M T cells left uncultured.

Assay: immunoSEQ multiplex PCR; the TCRdb copy retains only in-frame clones and omits some. The top ten hold around 40% of the sample, which has 4,500 to 5,500 clones, around 70% seen once. In regard to this clone: Its cognate antigen is unknown.

The CDR3 spans 15 residues. Trimming took off 2 bases at V and 2 bases at J, with 12 bases between the two ends. From germline, CDR1 is MNHEY and CDR2 SVGAGI. Sequencing was carried out using cultured CD8+ T cells derived from PBMCs. This chain uses TRBV6-5 with TRBJ1-2; D perhaps matches TRBD1 (6 bases). The source is a male donor with HIV. This CDR3 is CASSYGGGANYGYTF. The CDR3 DNA reads as TGTGCCAGCAGTTACGGTGGGGGCGCGAACTATGGCTACACCTTC.